This passage covers 5 T cell receptor beta chains from one sample sequenced in a study of blood T cell repertoires in COVID-19. Sequencing used immunoSEQ multiplex PCR; TCRdb keeps in-frame clones, though not all of them. The profile covers 300,000 to 400,000 clones, with 70% to 90% appearing a single time and more than 6% taken by the ten largest. The source material was peripheral blood. The receptors were gathered from a human donor in a cohort sampled during active COVID-19.

A single count supports this clone. The chain carries TRBV19 and TRBJ1-1; D remains unclear. Germline lookup yields CDR1 LNHDA and CDR2 SQIVND (reference sequence). The CDR3 totals 13 residues. Trimming removed 4 bases from V and 4 bases from J, with 10 bases in between. The CDR3 loop reads CASSTEPRTEAFF. The CDR3 nucleotides are TGTGCCAGTAGTACAGAGCCGCGCACTGAAGCTTTCTTT.

The rearrangement uses TRBV7-2 and TRBJ2-3; a weak D match, TRBD2 (5 bases). CDR1 and CDR2 (germline): SGHTA, FQGNSA. The germline V and J ends were trimmed by 5 bases and 9 bases, with 12 bases remaining between them. The CDR3 has 12 residues. CDR3 DNA: TGTGCCAGCAGCCCGGACTGGGAGACGCAGTATTTT. Translated, it gives CASSPDWETQYF.

The chain links TRBV7-9 to TRBJ2-3, with TRBD1 matching 7 bases. V was clipped by 3 bases and J by 5 bases; unmatched bases: 2. The CDR3 runs 13 residues. The V gene's germline CDR1 is SEHNR and CDR2 FQNEAQ (reference sequence). The CDR3 loop is CASSLTGLDTQYF. The CDR3 DNA reads as TGTGCCAGCAGCTTGACAGGGTTAGATACGCAGTATTTT.

The chain combines TRBV10-3 with TRBJ1-6; no definite D call. CDR3 size: 18 residues. V lost 0 bases to trimming and J lost 1 base, with 13 bases between them. In germline, CDR1 is ENHRY, CDR2 SYGVKD. CDR3 region: CAISESGRDGSYNSPLHF. CDR3 nucleotide sequence: TGTGCCATCAGTGAGTCGGGCCGGGATGGGTCCTATAATTCACCCCTCCACTTT.

This rearrangement joins TRBV9 to TRBJ2-2; 10 bases map to TRBD2. With 3 bases clipped from V and 4 bases from J, the junction kept 6 bases outside the gene matches. The CDR3 totals 16 residues. Per germline, CDR1 SGDLS and CDR2 YYNGEE. The CDR3 coding sequence is TGTGCCAGCAGCGCCCGGAGCGGGGGGGGCACCGGGGAGCTGTTTTTT. Encoded protein: CASSARSGGGTGELFF.